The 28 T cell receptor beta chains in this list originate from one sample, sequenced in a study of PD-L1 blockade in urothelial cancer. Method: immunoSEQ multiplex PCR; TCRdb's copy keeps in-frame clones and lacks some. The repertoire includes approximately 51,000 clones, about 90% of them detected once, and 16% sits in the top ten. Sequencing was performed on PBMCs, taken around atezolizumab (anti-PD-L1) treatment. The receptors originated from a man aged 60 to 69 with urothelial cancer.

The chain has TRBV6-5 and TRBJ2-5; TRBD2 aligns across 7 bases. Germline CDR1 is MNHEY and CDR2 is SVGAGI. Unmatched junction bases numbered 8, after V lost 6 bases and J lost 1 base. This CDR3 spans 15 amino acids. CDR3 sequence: CASRPHRGVQETQYF. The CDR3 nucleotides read TGTGCCAGCAGGCCCCACCGGGGGGTCCAAGAGACCCAGTACTTC.

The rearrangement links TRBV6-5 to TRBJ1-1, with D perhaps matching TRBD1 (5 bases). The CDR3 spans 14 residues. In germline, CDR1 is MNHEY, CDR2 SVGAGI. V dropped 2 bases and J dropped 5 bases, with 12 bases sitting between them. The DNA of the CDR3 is TGTGCCAGCAGTTACCGCGCGGGGGAAACTGAAGCTTTCTTT. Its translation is CASSYRAGETEAFF.

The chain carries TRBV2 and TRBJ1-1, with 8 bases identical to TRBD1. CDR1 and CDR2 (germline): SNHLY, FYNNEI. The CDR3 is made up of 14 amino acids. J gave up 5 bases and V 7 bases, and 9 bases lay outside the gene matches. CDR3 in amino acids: CASKTNRGDTEAFF. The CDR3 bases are TGTGCCAGCAAGACTAACAGGGGGGATACTGAAGCTTTCTTT.

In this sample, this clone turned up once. The CDR3 nucleotides read TGCGCCAGCTCGAACGGGGAGGCGGATCAGCCCCAGCATTTT. Its translation: CASSNGEADQPQHF. This chain joins TRBV5-1 and TRBJ1-5; D unclear. The germline CDR1 and CDR2 sequences are SGHRS and YFSETQ. The CDR3 sequence is 14 residues long. The V end was cut by 7 bases, the J end by 5 bases, with 16 bases between. The full variable domain, completed using reference TRBV5-1 and TRBJ1-5, is KAGVTQTPRYLIKTRGQQVTLSCSPISGHRSVSWYQQTPGQGLQFLFEYFSETQRNKGNFPGRFSGRQFSNSRSEMNVSTLELGDSALYLCASSNGEADQPQHFGDGTRLSIL.

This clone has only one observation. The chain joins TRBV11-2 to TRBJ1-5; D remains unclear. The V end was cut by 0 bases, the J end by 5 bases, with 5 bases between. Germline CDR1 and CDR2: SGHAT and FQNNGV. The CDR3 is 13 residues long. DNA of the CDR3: TGTGCCAGCAGCTTAGAAGCGGATCAGCCCCAGCATTTT. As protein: CASSLEADQPQHF.

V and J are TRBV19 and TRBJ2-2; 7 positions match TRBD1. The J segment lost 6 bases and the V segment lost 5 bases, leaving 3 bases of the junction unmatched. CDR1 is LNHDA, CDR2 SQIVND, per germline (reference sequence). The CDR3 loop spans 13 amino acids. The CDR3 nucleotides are TGTGCCAGTAGTGTCCAGGGGGCCGGGGAGCTGTTTTTT. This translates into CASSVQGAGELFF.

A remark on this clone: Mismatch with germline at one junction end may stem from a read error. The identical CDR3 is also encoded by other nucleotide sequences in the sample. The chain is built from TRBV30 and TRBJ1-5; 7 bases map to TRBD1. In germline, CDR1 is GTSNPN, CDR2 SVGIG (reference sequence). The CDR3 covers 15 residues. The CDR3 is CAWSVRTGVNQPQHF. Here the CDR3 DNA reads TGCGCCTGGAGTGTACGGACAGGAGTTAATCAGCCCCAGCATTTT.

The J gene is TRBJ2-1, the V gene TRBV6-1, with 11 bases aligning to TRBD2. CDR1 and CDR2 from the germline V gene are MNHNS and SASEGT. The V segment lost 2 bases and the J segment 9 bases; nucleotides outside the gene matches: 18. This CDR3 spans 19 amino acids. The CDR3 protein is CASSESGSGRGTRLGEQFF. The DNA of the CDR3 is TGTGCCAGCAGTGAAAGTGGTAGCGGGAGGGGAACAAGACTTGGTGAGCAGTTCTTC.

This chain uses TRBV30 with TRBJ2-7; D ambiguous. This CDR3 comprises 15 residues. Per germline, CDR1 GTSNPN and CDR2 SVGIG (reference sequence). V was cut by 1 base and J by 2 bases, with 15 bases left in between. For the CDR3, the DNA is TGTGCCTGGAGTGGACGCCGCTGGGCCACCTACGAGCAGTACTTC. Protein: CAWSGRRWATYEQYF.

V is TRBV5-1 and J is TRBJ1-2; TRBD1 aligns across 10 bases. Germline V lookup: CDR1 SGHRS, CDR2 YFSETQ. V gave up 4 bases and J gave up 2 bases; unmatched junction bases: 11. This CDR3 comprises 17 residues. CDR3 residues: CASSHSGTGEINYGYTF. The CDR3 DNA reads TGCGCCAGCAGCCACTCCGGGACAGGGGAAATAAACTATGGCTACACCTTC.

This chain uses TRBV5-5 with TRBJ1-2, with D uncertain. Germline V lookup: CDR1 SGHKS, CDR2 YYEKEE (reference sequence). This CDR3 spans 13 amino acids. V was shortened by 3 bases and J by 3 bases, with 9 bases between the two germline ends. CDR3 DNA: TGTGCCAGCAGCTCATCCGGGGACTATGGCTACACCTTC. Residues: CASSSSGDYGYTF. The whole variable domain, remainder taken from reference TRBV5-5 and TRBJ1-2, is DAGVTQSPTHLIKTRGQQVTLRCSPISGHKSVSWYQQVLGQGPQFIFQYYEKEERGRGNFPDRFSARQFPNYSSELNVNALLLGDSALYLCASSSSGDYGYTFGSGTRLTVV.

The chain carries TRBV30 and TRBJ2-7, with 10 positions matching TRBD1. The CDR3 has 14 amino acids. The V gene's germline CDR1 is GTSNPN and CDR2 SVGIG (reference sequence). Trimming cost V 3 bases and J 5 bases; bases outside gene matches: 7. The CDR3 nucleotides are TGTGCCTGGAGGGATTGGGACAGGGGCGACGAGCAGTACTTC. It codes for CAWRDWDRGDEQYF.

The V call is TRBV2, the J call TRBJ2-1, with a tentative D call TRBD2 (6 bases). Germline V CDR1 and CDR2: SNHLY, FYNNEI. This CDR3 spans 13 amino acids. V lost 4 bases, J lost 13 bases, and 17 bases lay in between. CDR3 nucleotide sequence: TGTGCCAGCAGTGGATGGCGGGACGGATCTCAGTTCTTC. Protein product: CASSGWRDGSQFF.

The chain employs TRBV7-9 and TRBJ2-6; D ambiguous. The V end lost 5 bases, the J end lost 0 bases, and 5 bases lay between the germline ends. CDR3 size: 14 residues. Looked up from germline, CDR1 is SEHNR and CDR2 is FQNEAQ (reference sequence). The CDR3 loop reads CASSISSGANVLTF. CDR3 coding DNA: TGTGCCAGCAGCATCAGCTCTGGGGCCAACGTCCTGACTTTC. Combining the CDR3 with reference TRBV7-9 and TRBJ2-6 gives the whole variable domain DTGVSQNPRHKITKRGQNVTFRCDPISEHNRLYWYRQTLGQGPEFLTYFQNEAQLEKSRLLSDRFSAERPKGSFSTLEIQRTEQGDSAMYLCASSISSGANVLTFGAGSRLTVL.

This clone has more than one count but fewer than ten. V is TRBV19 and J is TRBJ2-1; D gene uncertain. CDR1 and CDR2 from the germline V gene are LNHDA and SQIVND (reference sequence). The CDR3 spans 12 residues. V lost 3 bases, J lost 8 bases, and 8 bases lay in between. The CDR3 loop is CASSILGDEQFF. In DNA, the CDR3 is TGTGCCAGTAGTATTCTAGGCGATGAGCAGTTCTTC.

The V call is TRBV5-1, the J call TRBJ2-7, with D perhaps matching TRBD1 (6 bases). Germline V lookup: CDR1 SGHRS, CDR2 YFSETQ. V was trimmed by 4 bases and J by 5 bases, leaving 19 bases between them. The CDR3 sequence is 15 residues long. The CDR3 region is CASSADSSARDEQYF. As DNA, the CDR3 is TGCGCCAGCAGCGCGGACAGTTCGGCGAGGGACGAGCAGTACTTC.

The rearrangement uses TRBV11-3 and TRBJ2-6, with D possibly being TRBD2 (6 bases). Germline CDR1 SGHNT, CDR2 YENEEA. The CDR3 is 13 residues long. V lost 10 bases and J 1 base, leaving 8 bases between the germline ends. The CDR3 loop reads CATRGSGANVLTF. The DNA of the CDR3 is TGTGCCACCCGGGGGTCTGGGGCCAACGTCCTGACTTTC. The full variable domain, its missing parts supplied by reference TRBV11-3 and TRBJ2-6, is EAGVVQSPRYKIIEKKQPVAFWCNPISGHNTLYWYLQNLGQGPELLIRYENEEAVDDSQLPKDRFSAERLKGVDSTLKIQPAELGDSAVYLCATRGSGANVLTFGAGSRLTVL.

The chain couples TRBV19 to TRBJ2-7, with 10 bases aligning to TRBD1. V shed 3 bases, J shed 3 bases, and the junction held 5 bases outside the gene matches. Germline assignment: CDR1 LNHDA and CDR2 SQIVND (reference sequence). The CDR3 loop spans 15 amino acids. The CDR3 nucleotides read TGTGCCAGTAGTATCTGGACAGGGGGGAGCTACGAGCAGTACTTC. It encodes CASSIWTGGSYEQYF.

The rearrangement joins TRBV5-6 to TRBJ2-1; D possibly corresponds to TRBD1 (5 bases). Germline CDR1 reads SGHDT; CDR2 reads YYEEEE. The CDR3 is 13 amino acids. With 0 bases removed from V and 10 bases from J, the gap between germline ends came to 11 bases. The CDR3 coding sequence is TGTGCCAGCAGCTTGGGCCAGGCAGGGGAGCAGTTCTTC. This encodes CASSLGQAGEQFF. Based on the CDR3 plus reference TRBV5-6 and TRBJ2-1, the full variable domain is DAGVTQSPTHLIKTRGQQVTLRCSPKSGHDTVSWYQQALGQGPQFIFQYYEEEERQRGNFPDRFSGHQFPNYSSELNVNALLLGDSALYLCASSLGQAGEQFFGPGTRLTVL.

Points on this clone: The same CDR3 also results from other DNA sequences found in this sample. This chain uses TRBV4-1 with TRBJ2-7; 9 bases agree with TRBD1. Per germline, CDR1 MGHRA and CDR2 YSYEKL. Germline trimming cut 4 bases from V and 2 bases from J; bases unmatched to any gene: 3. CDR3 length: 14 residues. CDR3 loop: CASSPGQGTYEQYF. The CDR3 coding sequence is TGCGCCAGCAGCCCCGGACAGGGGACCTACGAGCAGTACTTC.

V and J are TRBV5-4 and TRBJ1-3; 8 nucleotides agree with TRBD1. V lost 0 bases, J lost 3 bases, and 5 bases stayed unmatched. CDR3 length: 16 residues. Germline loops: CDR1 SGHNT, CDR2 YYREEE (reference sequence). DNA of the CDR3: TGTGCCAGCAGCTTGGGGGGACAGGCTGGTGGAAACACCATATATTTT. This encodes CASSLGGQAGGNTIYF.

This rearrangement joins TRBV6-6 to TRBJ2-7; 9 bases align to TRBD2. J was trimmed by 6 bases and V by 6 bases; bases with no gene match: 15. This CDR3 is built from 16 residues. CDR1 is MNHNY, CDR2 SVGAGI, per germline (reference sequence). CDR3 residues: CASSPVGSGRFFEQYF. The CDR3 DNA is TGTGCCAGCAGCCCAGTTGGTAGCGGGAGATTCTTCGAGCAGTACTTC.

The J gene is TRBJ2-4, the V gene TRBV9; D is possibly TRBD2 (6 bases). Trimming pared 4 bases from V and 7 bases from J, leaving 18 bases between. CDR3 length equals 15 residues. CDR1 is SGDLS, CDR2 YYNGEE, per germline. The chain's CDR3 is CASSLRDSGGNIQYF. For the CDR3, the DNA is TGTGCCAGCAGCCTCCGGGACTCCGGCGGGAACATTCAGTACTTC.

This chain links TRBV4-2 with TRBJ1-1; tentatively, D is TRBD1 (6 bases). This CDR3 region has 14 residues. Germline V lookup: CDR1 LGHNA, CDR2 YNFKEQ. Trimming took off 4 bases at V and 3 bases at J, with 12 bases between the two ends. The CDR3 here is CASSRGGKDTEAFF. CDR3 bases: TGTGCCAGCAGCCGAGGGGGTAAGGACACTGAAGCTTTCTTT.

CDR3 loop: CASSYHGGQGFYEQYF. CDR3 DNA sequence: TGTGCCAGCAGTTACCACGGGGGACAGGGGTTTTACGAGCAGTACTTC. The chain is built from TRBV6-6 and TRBJ2-7; TRBD1 aligns across 10 bases. Germline V lookup: CDR1 MNHNY, CDR2 SVGAGI (reference sequence). The CDR3 runs to 16 residues. Trimming took 2 bases from V and 4 from J; bases not matched to a gene: 8.

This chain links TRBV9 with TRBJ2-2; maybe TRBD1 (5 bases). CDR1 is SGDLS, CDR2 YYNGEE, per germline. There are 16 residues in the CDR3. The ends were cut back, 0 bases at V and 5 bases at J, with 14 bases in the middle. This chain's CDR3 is CASSVGPGQTTGELFF. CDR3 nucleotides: TGTGCCAGCAGCGTAGGGCCCGGACAAACAACCGGGGAGCTGTTTTTT.

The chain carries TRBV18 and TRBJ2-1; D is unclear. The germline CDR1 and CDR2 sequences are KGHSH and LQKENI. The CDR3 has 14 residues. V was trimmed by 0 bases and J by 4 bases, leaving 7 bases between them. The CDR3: CASSPPVRYNEQFF. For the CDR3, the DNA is TGTGCCAGCTCACCACCGGTACGGTACAATGAGCAGTTCTTC.

As DNA, the CDR3 is TGTGCCAGCAGCCAGGGGACTAGCGGGAGTCTTACCGAGACCCAGTACTTC. Translated, it gives CASSQGTSGSLTETQYF. The chain recombines TRBV25-1 with TRBJ2-5; 14 bases are shared with TRBD2. Germline CDR1 reads MGHDK; CDR2 reads SYGVNS. The V gene end was trimmed by 6 bases and the J gene end by 5 bases; junction bases not matched to a gene: 11. The CDR3 loop spans 17 amino acids.